The 13 T cell receptor beta chains below all came from one sample that was sequenced in a study of blood T cell repertoires in COVID-19. Produced via immunoSEQ multiplex PCR; TCRdb's table is partial and in-frame only. The data show about 400,000 clones, roughly 89% seen once. Specimen: peripheral blood. The receptors come from a woman under 40 with active or convalescent COVID-19.

This clone was counted once. The chain carries TRBV6-5 and TRBJ1-2; 7 bases are a match to TRBD1. In germline, CDR1 is MNHEY, CDR2 SVGAGI. Trimming removed 3 bases from V and 8 bases from J; junction bases left unmatched: 9. CDR3 length equals 14 residues. DNA for the CDR3: TGTGCCAGCAGTTATTCGGACAGGTTACGAGGCTACACCTTC. Translation gives CASSYSDRLRGYTF.

This clone was observed once. The chain uses TRBV5-8 and TRBJ2-2; weak D call: TRBD2 (5 bases). Germline CDR1 and CDR2: SGHTS and YDEGEE. Trimming stripped 6 bases from V and 6 bases from J, with 12 bases between. There are 13 residues in the CDR3. CDR3 sequence reads: CASISYGAGELFF. The CDR3 coding sequence is TGTGCCAGCATTTCTTACGGGGCCGGGGAGCTGTTTTTT.

The CDR3 protein is CALRGTGVSIHEQYF. CDR3 sequence (DNA): TGTGCCCTTAGAGGGACAGGGGTTAGTATCCACGAGCAGTACTTC. The gene calls are TRBV30 and TRBJ2-7; 10 bases align to TRBD1. After removal of 8 bases from V and 5 bases from J, the junction contained 15 bases not matched to a gene. CDR1 is GTSNPN and CDR2 is SVGIG in the germline V gene (reference sequence). This CDR3 has 15 amino acids.

As concerns this clone: One end of the junction fails to match germline, which may point to a read error. This rearrangement joins TRBV28 to TRBJ1-5, with D perhaps matching TRBD1 (5 bases). This CDR3 region has 18 residues. Germline assignment: CDR1 MDHEN and CDR2 SYDVKM. This chain's CDR3 is CTSGPAQGGWPPYQPQHF. The CDR3 nucleotides read TGTACCAGCGGACCGGCCCAGGGAGGATGGCCCCCCTATCAGCCCCAGCATTTT.

This clone was seen once. The chain carries TRBV6-5 and TRBJ1-1, with TRBD1 matching over 9 bases. There are 13 residues in the CDR3. Per the germline V gene, CDR1 is MNHEY and CDR2 is SVGAGI. V shed 6 bases, J shed 4 bases, and the junction held 3 bases outside the gene matches. The DNA of the CDR3 is TGTGCCAGCAGCGAGGACAGGGGCACTGAAGCTTTCTTT. It yields the protein CASSEDRGTEAFF.

A word on this clone: The junction departs from the called germline gene at one end, perhaps through a read error. The chain is built from TRBV4-1 and TRBJ1-1; unclear D gene. Germline V lookup: CDR1 MGHRA, CDR2 YSYEKL. The CDR3 is made up of 14 amino acids. The CDR3 nucleotides read TGCGCCAGCAGCCAAGAGGGCTGGAACCCTGAAGCTTTCTTT. It specifies CASSQEGWNPEAFF.

The chain combines TRBV19 with TRBJ1-5, with D perhaps matching TRBD1 (5 bases). The germline CDR1 and CDR2 sequences are LNHDA and SQIVND (reference sequence). The CDR3 runs to 14 residues. Trimming removed 5 bases from V and 7 bases from J, with 15 bases in between. CDR3 in DNA: TGTGCCAGTAGTTTTGAAGGGGTTGGACAGCCCCAGCATTTT. It is translated as CASSFEGVGQPQHF.

This clone was detected a few times. The chain employs TRBV2 and TRBJ1-2; 10 nucleotides align to TRBD1. The CDR3 spans 14 residues. Germline CDR1 reads SNHLY; CDR2 reads FYNNEI. Trimming took 7 bases from V and 7 from J; bases not matched to a gene: 9. The CDR3 loop is CASIYRTGGTGYTF. CDR3 nucleotide sequence: TGTGCCAGCATTTATCGGACAGGGGGGACTGGCTACACCTTC.

V is TRBV10-3 and J is TRBJ1-1, with 9 bases fitting TRBD1. This CDR3 is built from 15 residues. Germline assignment: CDR1 ENHRY and CDR2 SYGVKD. The V segment lost 7 bases and the J segment 0 bases; nucleotides outside the gene matches: 6. In DNA, the CDR3 is TGTGCCATCAAGGACAGGGGTGGGCTGAACACTGAAGCTTTCTTT. Its translation: CAIKDRGGLNTEAFF.

This clone was observed once. The rearrangement links TRBV5-1 to TRBJ2-1, with 14 bases aligning to TRBD2. The CDR3 consists of 15 residues. The germline V gene has CDR1 SGHRS and CDR2 YFSETQ. The trim removed 6 bases at V and 5 bases at J, leaving 4 bases unmatched. CDR3 bases: TGCGCCAGCACGGGACTAGCGGGAGAGCACAATGAGCAGTTCTTC. Translated: CASTGLAGEHNEQFF.

This clone came up once. The chain links TRBV11-3 to TRBJ2-2; tentative D call: TRBD1 (5 bases). The CDR3 is made up of 14 amino acids. V was clipped by 0 bases and J by 7 bases, with 9 bases between them. CDR1 SGHNT and CDR2 YENEEA come from the germline V gene. CDR3 in amino acids: CASSLDRVGGELFF. CDR3 nucleotide sequence: TGTGCCAGCAGCTTAGACAGGGTCGGCGGGGAGCTGTTTTTT.

J is TRBJ2-3 and V is TRBV30; 9 nucleotides agree with TRBD2. CDR3 length: 13 residues. V was clipped by 5 bases and J by 6 bases; unmatched bases: 6. Germline CDR1 reads GTSNPN; CDR2 reads SVGIG (reference sequence). CDR3 nucleotides: TGTGCCTGGTCTAGCGGGATTGGGGATACGCAGTATTTT. The encoded protein is CAWSSGIGDTQYF.

Only one count was recorded for this clone. CDR3 DNA sequence: TGTGCCAGCAGTACGTTACCGACAGGGGGCGGCTATGGCTACACCTTC. Translating gives CASSTLPTGGGYGYTF. The chain couples TRBV27 to TRBJ1-2, with 10 bases lining up with TRBD1. This CDR3 has 16 amino acids. V gave up 5 bases and J gave up 4 bases; unmatched junction bases: 10. Germline lookup yields CDR1 MNHEY and CDR2 SMNVEV (reference sequence).